This TCR beta chain is from a study of T-cell memory formation after mild COVID-19. As for the study in general: Across donors, TCR clusters were largely donor specific.

Deletions cut 4 bases from V and 0 bases from J, with 10 bases between. The germline CDR1 and CDR2 sequences are MNHNS and SASEGT. CDR3 length: 15 residues. This clonotype was observed a few times. Its specificity is not known. Whole-study results and caveats: Contracting CD4+ clones were located mainly in CM and EM, and CD8+ clones in EMRA. A second wave of clones peaked on day 37, and their SARS-CoV-2 specificity went unconfirmed.

TCRdb recomputed calls from the 5' RACE reads with MiXCR, one row per CDR3 protein. The sample records fewer than 150,000 distinct CDR3 sequences, over 15% being singletons. The rearrangement joins TRBV6-1 to TRBJ1-5; unclear D gene. Sequenced: PBMCs or a T cell subset sorted from them (not recorded which). The source of this sequence is a young man who had mild COVID-19 (a few samples of this study predate the infection). Cell type and time point are not known. The chain's CDR3 is CASSASAYSNQPQHF. In nucleotides, the CDR3 is TGTGCCAGCAGTGCTTCGGCCTATAGCAATCAGCCCCAGCATTTT.